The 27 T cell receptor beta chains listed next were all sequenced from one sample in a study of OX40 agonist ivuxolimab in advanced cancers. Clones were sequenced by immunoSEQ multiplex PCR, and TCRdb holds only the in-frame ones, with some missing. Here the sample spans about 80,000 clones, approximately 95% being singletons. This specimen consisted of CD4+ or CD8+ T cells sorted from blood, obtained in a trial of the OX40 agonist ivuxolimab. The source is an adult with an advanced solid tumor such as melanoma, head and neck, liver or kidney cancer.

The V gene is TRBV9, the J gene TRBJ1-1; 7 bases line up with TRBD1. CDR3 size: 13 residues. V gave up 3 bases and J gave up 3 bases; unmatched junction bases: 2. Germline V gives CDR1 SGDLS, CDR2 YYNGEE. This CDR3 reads CASSGGTDTEAFF. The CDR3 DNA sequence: TGTGCCAGCAGCGGCGGGACAGACACTGAAGCTTTCTTT.

CDR3 sequence reads: CASSPAWGRRGGDEQFF. DNA for the CDR3: TGTGCCAGCAGCCCCGCCTGGGGGCGGCGGGGGGGCGATGAGCAGTTCTTC. The chain joins TRBV5-4 to TRBJ2-1; 9 nucleotides line up with TRBD2. The V gene's germline CDR1 is SGHNT and CDR2 YYREEE (reference sequence). This CDR3 has 17 residues. After removal of 4 bases from V and 8 bases from J, the junction contained 16 bases not matched to a gene.

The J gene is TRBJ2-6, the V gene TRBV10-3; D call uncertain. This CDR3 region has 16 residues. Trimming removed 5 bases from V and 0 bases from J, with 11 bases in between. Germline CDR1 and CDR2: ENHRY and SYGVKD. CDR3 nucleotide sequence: TGTGCCATCAGTAACGCGGTGGGCTCTGGGGCCAACGTCCTGACTTTC. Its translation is CAISNAVGSGANVLTF.

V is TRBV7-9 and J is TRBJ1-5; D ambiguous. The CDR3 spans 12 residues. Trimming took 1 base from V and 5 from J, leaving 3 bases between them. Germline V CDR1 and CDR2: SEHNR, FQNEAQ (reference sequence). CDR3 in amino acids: CASSLGYQPQHF. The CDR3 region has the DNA TGTGCCAGCAGCTTAGGTTATCAGCCCCAGCATTTT. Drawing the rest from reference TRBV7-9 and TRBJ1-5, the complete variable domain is DTGVSQNPRHKITKRGQNVTFRCDPISEHNRLYWYRQTLGQGPEFLTYFQNEAQLEKSRLLSDRFSAERPKGSFSTLEIQRTEQGDSAMYLCASSLGYQPQHFGDGTRLSIL.

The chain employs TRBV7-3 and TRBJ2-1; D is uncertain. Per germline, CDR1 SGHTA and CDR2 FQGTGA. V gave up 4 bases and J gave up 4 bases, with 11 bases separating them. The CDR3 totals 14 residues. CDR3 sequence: CASSSSVLYNEQFF. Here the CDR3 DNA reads TGTGCCAGCAGCTCGAGCGTACTTTACAATGAGCAGTTCTTC.

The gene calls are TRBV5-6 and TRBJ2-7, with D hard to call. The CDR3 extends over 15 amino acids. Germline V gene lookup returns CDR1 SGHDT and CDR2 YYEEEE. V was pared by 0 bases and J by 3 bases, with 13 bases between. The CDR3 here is CASSLAGLGGYEQYF. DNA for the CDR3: TGTGCCAGCAGCTTGGCCGGGTTAGGTGGCTACGAGCAGTACTTC.

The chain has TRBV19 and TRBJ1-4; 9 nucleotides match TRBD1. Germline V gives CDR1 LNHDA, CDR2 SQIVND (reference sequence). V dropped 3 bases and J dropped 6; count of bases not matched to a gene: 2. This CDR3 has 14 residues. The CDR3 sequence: CASSIWTGDEKLFF. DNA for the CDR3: TGTGCCAGTAGTATTTGGACAGGGGATGAAAAACTGTTTTTT.

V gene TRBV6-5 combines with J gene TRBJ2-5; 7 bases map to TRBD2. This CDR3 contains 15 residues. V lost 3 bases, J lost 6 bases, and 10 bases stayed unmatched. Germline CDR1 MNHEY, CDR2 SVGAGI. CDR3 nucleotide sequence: TGTGCCAGCAGTTATGGGCGTTGGGAGGGGAAGACCCAGTACTTC. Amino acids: CASSYGRWEGKTQYF.

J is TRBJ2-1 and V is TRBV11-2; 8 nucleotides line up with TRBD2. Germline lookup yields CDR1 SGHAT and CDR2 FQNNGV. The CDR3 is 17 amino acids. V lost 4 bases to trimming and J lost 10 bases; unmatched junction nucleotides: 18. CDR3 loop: CASSSPTGTRGVKEQFF. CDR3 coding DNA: TGTGCCAGCAGCTCTCCGACCGGGACTAGGGGAGTTAAGGAGCAGTTCTTC. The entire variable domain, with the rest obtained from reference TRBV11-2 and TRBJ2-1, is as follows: EAGVAQSPRYKIIEKRQSVAFWCNPISGHATLYWYQQILGQGPKLLIQFQNNGVVDDSQLPKDRFSAERLKGVDSTLKIQPAKLEDSAVYLCASSSPTGTRGVKEQFFGPGTRLTVL.

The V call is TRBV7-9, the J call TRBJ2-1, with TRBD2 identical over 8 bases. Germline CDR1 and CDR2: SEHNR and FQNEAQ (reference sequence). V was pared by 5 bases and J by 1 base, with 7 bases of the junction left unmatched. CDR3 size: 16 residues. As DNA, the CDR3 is TGTGCCAGCAGCCCTACTAGCGGAGCATCCTACAATGAGCAGTTCTTC. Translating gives CASSPTSGASYNEQFF.

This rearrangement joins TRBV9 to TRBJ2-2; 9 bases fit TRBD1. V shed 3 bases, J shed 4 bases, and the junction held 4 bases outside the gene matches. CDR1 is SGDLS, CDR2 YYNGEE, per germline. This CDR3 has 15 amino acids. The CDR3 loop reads CASSGGQGGTGELFF. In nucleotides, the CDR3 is TGTGCCAGCAGCGGGGGACAGGGAGGCACCGGGGAGCTGTTTTTT.

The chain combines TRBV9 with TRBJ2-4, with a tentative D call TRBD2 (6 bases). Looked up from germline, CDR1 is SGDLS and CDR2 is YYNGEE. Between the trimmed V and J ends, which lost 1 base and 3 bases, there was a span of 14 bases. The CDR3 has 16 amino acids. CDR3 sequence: CASSVMGGAGKNIQYF. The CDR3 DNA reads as TGTGCCAGCAGCGTAATGGGGGGTGCCGGCAAAAACATTCAGTACTTC.

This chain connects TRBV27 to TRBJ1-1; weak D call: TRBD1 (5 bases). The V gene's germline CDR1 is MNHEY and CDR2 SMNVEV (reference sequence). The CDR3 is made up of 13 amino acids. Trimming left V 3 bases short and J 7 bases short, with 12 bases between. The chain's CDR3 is CASSFSGPHEAFF. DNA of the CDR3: TGTGCCAGCAGTTTCTCGGGGCCGCATGAAGCTTTCTTT.

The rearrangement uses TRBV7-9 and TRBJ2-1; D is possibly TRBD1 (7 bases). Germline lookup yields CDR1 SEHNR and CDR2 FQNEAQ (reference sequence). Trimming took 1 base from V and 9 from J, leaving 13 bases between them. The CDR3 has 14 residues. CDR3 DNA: TGTGCCAGCAGCTTAGGACAGGGACTCGGTGAGCAGTTCTTC. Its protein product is CASSLGQGLGEQFF.

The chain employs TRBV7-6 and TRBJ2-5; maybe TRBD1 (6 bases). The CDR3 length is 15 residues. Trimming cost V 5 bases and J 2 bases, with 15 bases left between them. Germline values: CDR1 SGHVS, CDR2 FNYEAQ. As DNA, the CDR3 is TGTGCCAGCAGCCCCTGGGACAATCGGCAAGAGACCCAGTACTTC. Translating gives CASSPWDNRQETQYF.

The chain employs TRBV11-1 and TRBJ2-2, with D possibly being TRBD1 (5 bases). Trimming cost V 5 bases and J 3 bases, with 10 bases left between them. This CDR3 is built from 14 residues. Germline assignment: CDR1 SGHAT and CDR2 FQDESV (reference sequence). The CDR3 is CASSETEDTGELFF. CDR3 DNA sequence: TGTGCCAGCAGCGAGACAGAGGACACCGGGGAGCTGTTTTTT. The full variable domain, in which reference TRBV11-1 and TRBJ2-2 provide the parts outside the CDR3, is EAEVAQSPRYKITEKSQAVAFWCDPISGHATLYWYRQILGQGPELLVQFQDESVVDDSQLPKDRFSAERLKGVDSTLKIQPAELGDSAMYLCASSETEDTGELFFGEGSRLTVL.

The CDR3 sequence is CASSLSWTGGEFGYTF. In DNA form, the CDR3 reads TGTGCCAGCAGTTTATCCTGGACAGGGGGCGAGTTTGGCTACACCTTC. The J gene is TRBJ1-2, the V gene TRBV28, with TRBD1 matching 11 bases. Looked up from germline, CDR1 is MDHEN and CDR2 is SYDVKM. The CDR3 consists of 16 residues. The ends lost 1 base at V and 7 bases at J; junction bases unmatched: 8.

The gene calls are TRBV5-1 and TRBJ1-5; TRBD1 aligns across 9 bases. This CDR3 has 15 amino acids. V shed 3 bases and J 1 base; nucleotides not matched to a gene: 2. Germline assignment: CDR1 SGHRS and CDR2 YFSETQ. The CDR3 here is CASSWGTGSNQPQHF. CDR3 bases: TGCGCCAGCAGCTGGGGGACAGGGAGCAATCAGCCCCAGCATTTT. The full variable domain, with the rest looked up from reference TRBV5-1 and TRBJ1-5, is KAGVTQTPRYLIKTRGQQVTLSCSPISGHRSVSWYQQTPGQGLQFLFEYFSETQRNKGNFPGRFSGRQFSNSRSEMNVSTLELGDSALYLCASSWGTGSNQPQHFGDGTRLSIL.

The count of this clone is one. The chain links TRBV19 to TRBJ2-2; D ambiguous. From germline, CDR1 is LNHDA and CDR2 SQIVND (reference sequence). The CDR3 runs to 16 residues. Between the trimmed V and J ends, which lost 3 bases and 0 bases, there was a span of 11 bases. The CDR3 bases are TGTGCCAGTAGTATGGACGCGAATCCGAACACCGGGGAGCTGTTTTTT. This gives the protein CASSMDANPNTGELFF.

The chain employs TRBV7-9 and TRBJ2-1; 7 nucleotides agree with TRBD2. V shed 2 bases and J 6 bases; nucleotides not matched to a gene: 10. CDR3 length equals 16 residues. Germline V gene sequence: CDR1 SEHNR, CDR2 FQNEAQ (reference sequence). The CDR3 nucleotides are TGTGCCAGCAGCTTATTCCTAGCGGAGTGGGTCAATGAGCAGTTCTTC. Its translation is CASSLFLAEWVNEQFF.

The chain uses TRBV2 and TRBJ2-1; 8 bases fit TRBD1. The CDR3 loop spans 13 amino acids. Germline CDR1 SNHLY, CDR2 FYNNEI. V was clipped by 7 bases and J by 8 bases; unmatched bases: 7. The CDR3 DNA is TGTGCCAGCACCCTGGAACAGGGGGATGAGCAGTTCTTC. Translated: CASTLEQGDEQFF.

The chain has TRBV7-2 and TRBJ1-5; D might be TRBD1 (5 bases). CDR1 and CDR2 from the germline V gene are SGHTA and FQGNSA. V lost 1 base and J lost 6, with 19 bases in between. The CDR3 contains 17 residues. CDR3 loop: CASSLGAGPRSPQPQHF. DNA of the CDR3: TGTGCCAGCAGCTTAGGTGCGGGACCAAGGTCCCCTCAGCCCCAGCATTTT.

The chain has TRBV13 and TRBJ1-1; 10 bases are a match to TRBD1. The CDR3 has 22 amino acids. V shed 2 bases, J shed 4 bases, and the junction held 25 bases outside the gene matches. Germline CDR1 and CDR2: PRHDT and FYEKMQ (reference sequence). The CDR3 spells CASSLSEGTGEGRQRGITEAFF. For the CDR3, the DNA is TGTGCCAGCAGCTTAAGTGAGGGGACAGGGGAAGGGCGTCAACGGGGCATCACTGAAGCTTTCTTT.

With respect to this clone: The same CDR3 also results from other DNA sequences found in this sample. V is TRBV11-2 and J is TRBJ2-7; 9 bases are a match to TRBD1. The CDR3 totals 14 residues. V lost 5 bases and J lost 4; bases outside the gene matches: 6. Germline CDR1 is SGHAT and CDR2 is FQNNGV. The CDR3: CASSLGQGGYEQYF. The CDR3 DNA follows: TGTGCCAGCAGCCTGGGACAGGGCGGGTACGAGCAGTACTTC.

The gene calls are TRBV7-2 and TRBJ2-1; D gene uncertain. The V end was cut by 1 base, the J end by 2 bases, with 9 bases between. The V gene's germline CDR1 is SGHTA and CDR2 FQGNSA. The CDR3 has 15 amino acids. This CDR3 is CASSLDPFPYNEQFF. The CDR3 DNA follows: TGTGCCAGCAGCTTAGACCCGTTTCCCTACAATGAGCAGTTCTTC.

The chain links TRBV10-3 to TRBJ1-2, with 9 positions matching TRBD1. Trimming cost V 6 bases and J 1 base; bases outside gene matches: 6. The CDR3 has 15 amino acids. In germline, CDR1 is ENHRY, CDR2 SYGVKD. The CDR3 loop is CAISGTGTSNYGYTF. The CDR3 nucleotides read TGTGCCATCAGCGGGACAGGGACAAGTAACTATGGCTACACCTTC.

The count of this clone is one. CDR3: CASSSGQGDLETQYF. CDR3 coding DNA: TGTGCCAGCAGCTCCGGACAGGGGGACTTGGAGACCCAGTACTTC. The gene calls are TRBV27 and TRBJ2-5; 10 nucleotides line up with TRBD1. V was clipped by 6 bases and J by 5 bases; unmatched bases: 9. CDR1 is MNHEY, CDR2 SMNVEV, per germline (reference sequence). The CDR3 covers 15 residues.